This entry is about one T cell receptor beta chain. The antigen is undetermined. The data were taken from a study of T cell responses to AZD1222 COVID-19 vaccine. The assay was immunoSEQ multiplex PCR, and TCRdb's table has in-frame clones only and misses some. Seen here are about 120,000 clones, about 93% observed once, and the top ten hold approximately 5.1%. V was shortened by 1 base and J by 6 bases, with 15 bases between the two germline ends. The CDR3 is 15 amino acids. Germline lookup yields CDR1 SEHNR and CDR2 FQNEAQ (reference sequence). Study-wide points: An increase in Spike-specific TCR breadth and depth was observed after two AZD1222 doses. At baseline, just five to seven AZD1222 recipients tested seropositive.

The specimen comprised peripheral blood, sampled 28 days after the second AZD1222 dose. This receptor was obtained from an adult who received the AZD1222 COVID-19 vaccine. The J gene is TRBJ1-1, the V gene TRBV7-9; D is ambiguous. The CDR3 is CASSLVGLEGSEAFF. Here the CDR3 DNA reads TGTGCCAGCAGCTTAGTTGGTTTGGAGGGTTCTGAAGCTTTCTTT.